The 21 T cell receptor beta chains below all came from one sample that was sequenced in a study of graft-versus-host responses after intestinal transplantation. Clones were sequenced by immunoSEQ multiplex PCR, and TCRdb holds only the in-frame ones, with some missing. The sample shows around 92,000 clones, about 84% of them seen only once. The specimen was PBMCs, collected 255 days after intestinal transplant. The receptor set was obtained from a human patient who received an intestinal transplant, so some T cells may come from the graft donor.

The chain links TRBV9 to TRBJ1-3, with D maybe TRBD1 (5 bases). Trimming removed 0 bases from V and 3 bases from J, with 10 bases in between. Germline loops: CDR1 SGDLS, CDR2 YYNGEE. The length of the CDR3 is 15 residues. The CDR3 protein is CASSVDPGVGNTIYF. The CDR3 bases are TGTGCCAGCAGCGTAGACCCGGGGGTTGGAAACACCATATATTTT.

This clone appeared once. V is TRBV12-5 and J is TRBJ1-5; the D gene is possibly TRBD1 (6 bases). The ends were cut back, 7 bases at V and 7 bases at J, with 17 bases in the middle. The CDR3 consists of 14 residues. The germline V gene encodes CDR1 LGHNT and CDR2 FRNRAP. The CDR3 sequence: CASVLGGARQPQHF. Written as DNA, the CDR3 is TGTGCTAGTGTCCTGGGGGGGGCTAGACAGCCCCAGCATTTT.

V is TRBV11-2 and J is TRBJ1-1; D is undetermined. This CDR3 comprises 13 residues. Germline lookup yields CDR1 SGHAT and CDR2 FQNNGV. V was cut by 1 base and J by 3 bases, with 6 bases left in between. The CDR3 DNA follows: TGTGCCAGCAGCTTAGCGTCCTACACTGAAGCTTTCTTT. This sequence encodes CASSLASYTEAFF.

V usage is TRBV27 and J usage is TRBJ1-1; D gene unclear. The CDR3 totals 14 residues. Trimming stripped 6 bases from V and 1 base from J, with 12 bases between. Germline-derived CDR1 and CDR2 are MNHEY and SMNVEV (reference sequence). This CDR3 reads CASRGIAANTEAFF. The CDR3 nucleotides read TGTGCCAGCAGAGGAATTGCGGCGAACACTGAAGCTTTCTTT.

The genes are TRBV2 and TRBJ1-2, with D perhaps matching TRBD1 (6 bases). The germline V and J ends were trimmed by 4 bases and 8 bases, with 14 bases remaining between them. This CDR3 comprises 13 residues. CDR1 and CDR2 (germline): SNHLY, FYNNEI. For the CDR3, the DNA is TGTGCCAGCAGTGCGACAGGCCTGCGGGGCTACACCTTC. This sequence encodes CASSATGLRGYTF.

This chain connects TRBV7-2 to TRBJ2-1; 9 bases line up with TRBD2. With 4 bases clipped from V and 10 bases from J, the junction kept 14 bases outside the gene matches. The CDR3 length is 16 residues. The germline V gene encodes CDR1 SGHTA and CDR2 FQGNSA. The CDR3 DNA is TGTGCCAGCAGCTCCCTCGGGGCGGGAGGGCCTTGGGAGCAGTTCTTC. Protein sequence: CASSSLGAGGPWEQFF.

The genes are TRBV5-1 and TRBJ2-5; D unclear. The germline gives CDR1 SGHRS, CDR2 YFSETQ. The CDR3 extends over 15 amino acids. V was cut by 3 bases and J by 3 bases, with 15 bases left in between. For the CDR3, the DNA is TGCGCCAGCAGCTCCGGAGTCGCAGGCGAAGAGACCCAGTACTTC. This translates into CASSSGVAGEETQYF.

This clone appeared a single time. The chain employs TRBV27 and TRBJ1-2; 9 bases match TRBD1. The V gene end was trimmed by 6 bases and the J gene end by 4 bases; junction bases not matched to a gene: 3. From germline, CDR1 is MNHEY and CDR2 SMNVEV (reference sequence). The CDR3 has 13 amino acids. The CDR3 protein is CASSLTGGYGYTF. CDR3 nucleotide sequence: TGTGCCAGCAGCCTGACAGGGGGCTATGGCTACACCTTC.

This chain links TRBV27 with TRBJ1-6; 9 bases line up with TRBD1. V dropped 2 bases and J dropped 9; count of bases not matched to a gene: 8. The CDR3 is 16 residues long. Germline V gives CDR1 MNHEY, CDR2 SMNVEV (reference sequence). The CDR3 DNA reads as TGTGCCAGCAGTTTAAACAGGGGGCTGGGGGTTTCACCCCTCCACTTT. Its translation is CASSLNRGLGVSPLHF.

V and J are TRBV27 and TRBJ1-1, with D possibly being TRBD1 (6 bases). V was shortened by 8 bases and J by 8 bases, with 18 bases between the two germline ends. Germline CDR1 reads MNHEY; CDR2 reads SMNVEV (reference sequence). The CDR3 extends over 13 amino acids. CDR3 nucleotide sequence: TGTGCCAGCTCAAACAAGGGGGGGGAGGAAGCTTTCTTT. It yields the protein CASSNKGGEEAFF.

The rearrangement uses TRBV9 and TRBJ2-2, with 12 positions matching TRBD1. The CDR3 runs 19 residues. V dropped 3 bases and J dropped 6; count of bases not matched to a gene: 15. Germline loops: CDR1 SGDLS, CDR2 YYNGEE. CDR3 protein: CASSATNLLGTGGSGELFF. DNA of the CDR3: TGTGCCAGCAGCGCAACGAACCTGCTGGGGACAGGGGGCTCCGGGGAGCTGTTTTTT.

This clone was counted between two and nine times. The chain combines TRBV10-3 with TRBJ2-7; no clear D. From germline, CDR1 is ENHRY and CDR2 SYGVKD. The V gene lost 4 bases and the J gene lost 4 bases, with 14 bases spanning the gap. This CDR3 region has 14 residues. Written as DNA, the CDR3 is TGTGCCATCAGTGGTACAGCCTCCGCTTACGAGCAGTACGTC. Translation gives CAISGTASAYEQYV.

The CDR3 DNA reads as TGTGCCAGCAGCCAAGTAGTAGCGGAGACCGGGGAGCTGTTTTTT. It translates to CASSQVVAETGELFF. The chain uses TRBV4-2 and TRBJ2-2; D possibly corresponds to TRBD2 (6 bases). Germline V gene data show CDR1 as LGHNA and CDR2 as YNFKEQ. V was pared by 1 base and J by 5 bases, with 11 bases between. The CDR3 runs to 15 residues.

The chain is built from TRBV28 and TRBJ2-7; D ambiguous. The length of the CDR3 is 13 residues. CDR1 and CDR2 from the germline V gene are MDHEN and SYDVKM. V lost 3 bases to trimming and J lost 0 bases, with 6 bases between them. CDR3 DNA: TGTGCCAGCAGTTTCCGGGCCTCCTACGAGCAGTACTTC. Its protein is CASSFRASYEQYF. Full variable domain (rest looked up from reference TRBV28 and TRBJ2-7): DVKVTQSSRYLVKRTGEKVFLECVQDMDHENMFWYRQDPGLGLRLIYFSYDVKMKEKGDIPEGYSVSREKKERFSLILESASTNQTSMYLCASSFRASYEQYFGPGTRLTVT.

The chain recombines TRBV11-2 with TRBJ2-5; D gene uncertain. This CDR3 spans 12 amino acids. V was cut by 0 bases and J by 9 bases, with 8 bases left in between. Looked up from germline, CDR1 is SGHAT and CDR2 is FQNNGV. CDR3 sequence: CASSLDQVAQYF. CDR3 DNA sequence: TGTGCCAGCAGCTTAGATCAGGTTGCCCAGTACTTC. The full variable domain, in which reference TRBV11-2 and TRBJ2-5 provide the parts outside the CDR3, is EAGVAQSPRYKIIEKRQSVAFWCNPISGHATLYWYQQILGQGPKLLIQFQNNGVVDDSQLPKDRFSAERLKGVDSTLKIQPAKLEDSAVYLCASSLDQVAQYFGPGTRLLVL.

The chain couples TRBV7-8 to TRBJ2-7; 8 bases are shared with TRBD1. The CDR3 totals 16 residues. Trimming removed 2 bases from V and 2 bases from J; junction bases left unmatched: 8. CDR1 SGHVS and CDR2 FQNEAQ come from the germline V gene. CDR3 DNA: TGTGCCAGCAGCTTATTGTGGGGACAGGTAACCTACGAGCAGTACTTC. Protein product: CASSLLWGQVTYEQYF.

In DNA form, the CDR3 reads TGCGCCAGCGCACGGGCACCGGGACTAGCGGCGAACACCGGGGAGCTGTTTTTT. Translated, it gives CASARAPGLAANTGELFF. The chain employs TRBV5-1 and TRBJ2-2, with 11 nucleotides matching TRBD2. CDR1 and CDR2 from the germline V gene are SGHRS and YFSETQ. The V gene end was trimmed by 7 bases and the J gene end by 0 bases; junction bases not matched to a gene: 11. The length of the CDR3 is 18 residues.

This chain links TRBV9 with TRBJ2-5; D not certain. The germline V and J ends were trimmed by 6 bases and 1 base, with 10 bases remaining between them. Germline V lookup: CDR1 SGDLS, CDR2 YYNGEE. The CDR3 consists of 13 residues. This CDR3 is CASNSHVQETQYF. The CDR3 nucleotides read TGTGCCAGCAACTCACACGTCCAAGAGACCCAGTACTTC.

This chain links TRBV7-3 with TRBJ2-1; 9 bases line up with TRBD2. CDR1 and CDR2 (germline): SGHTA, FQGTGA. The CDR3 has 15 amino acids. The junction had 9 bases not matched to a gene; V was cut back by 5 bases and J by 7 bases. CDR3 in DNA: TGTGCCAGCAGCCCTTCAGCGGGGGGCCCGAATGAGCAGTTCTTC. Protein: CASSPSAGGPNEQFF.

The chain couples TRBV19 to TRBJ1-2; D possibly corresponds to TRBD1 (5 bases). V lost 4 bases to trimming and J lost 1 base, with 19 bases between them. This CDR3 contains 17 residues. Germline V gene data show CDR1 as LNHDA and CDR2 as SQIVND (reference sequence). For the CDR3, the DNA is TGTGCCAGTAGTAGGAGGGGCACGGCAGGAGGTAACTATGGCTACACCTTC. Its protein product is CASSRRGTAGGNYGYTF. The entire variable domain, with the rest obtained from reference TRBV19 and TRBJ1-2, is as follows: DGGITQSPKYLFRKEGQNVTLSCEQNLNHDAMYWYRQDPGQGLRLIYYSQIVNDFQKGDIAEGYSVSREKKESFPLTVTSAQKNPTAFYLCASSRRGTAGGNYGYTFGSGTRLTVV.

This clone was detected only once. The V call is TRBV9, the J call TRBJ2-2, with 9 nucleotides matching TRBD1. From germline, CDR1 is SGDLS and CDR2 YYNGEE. The CDR3 has 17 amino acids. The V segment lost 5 bases and the J segment 7 bases; nucleotides outside the gene matches: 15. CDR3 sequence reads: CASSLGGGDRVDGELFF. CDR3 in DNA: TGTGCCAGCAGTTTGGGGGGCGGGGACAGGGTTGACGGGGAGCTGTTTTTT.